This TCR beta chain was documented in a study of shared clonotypes between healthy human individuals. The ends were cut back, 6 bases at V and 4 bases at J, with 7 bases in the middle. The CDR3 runs to 11 residues. From germline, CDR1 is MNHNS and CDR2 SASEGT. Generated by immunoSEQ multiplex PCR, the TCRdb table keeps only in-frame clones and is missing some. This table has some 2,400,000 clones, approximately 96% appearing once. The sample comprised naive CD4+ T cells sorted from blood. Subset here: CD45RA+ positively selected. The chain has TRBV6-1 and TRBJ2-7, with D unclear. This receptor was taken from a man younger than 30 in good health. The CDR3 region has the DNA TGTGCCAGCAGAGGTGGGTACGAGCAGTACTTC. Amino acids: CASRGGYEQYF.